A single sample gave rise to the 20 T cell receptor beta chains below, sequenced in a study of blood T cell dynamics during melanoma immunotherapy. The time point denotes: pre-treatment baseline. This table comes from immunoSEQ multiplex PCR, and its TCRdb copy is limited to in-frame clones, with some not included. This sample has about 8,500 clones; 81% occur once, and the top ten carry more than 0.95%. This specimen consisted of blood, obtained from a patient treated with checkpoint blockade. All receptors come from a human donor with melanoma.

The chain couples TRBV4-3 to TRBJ1-3; 7 nucleotides line up with TRBD1. The CDR3 contains 16 residues. In germline, CDR1 is LGHNA, CDR2 YSLEER. Unmatched junction bases numbered 5, after V lost 1 base and J lost 2 bases. The chain's CDR3 is CASSQGAQGAGNTIYF. The CDR3 nucleotides read TGCGCCAGCAGCCAAGGGGCGCAGGGGGCTGGAAACACCATATATTTT.

The chain links TRBV7-2 to TRBJ1-3; tentatively, D is TRBD1 (6 bases). The CDR3 runs 13 residues. Germline V lookup: CDR1 SGHTA, CDR2 FQGNSA. Trimming left V 4 bases short and J 2 bases short, with 6 bases between. The CDR3 protein is CASSYRAGNTIYF. CDR3 DNA: TGTGCCAGCAGCTACAGGGCTGGAAACACCATATATTTT.

This clone was recorded once. This chain joins TRBV11-2 and TRBJ2-7, with D maybe TRBD2 (6 bases). V was clipped by 0 bases and J by 2 bases, with 8 bases between them. Germline loops: CDR1 SGHAT, CDR2 FQNNGV. The CDR3 has 14 amino acids. CDR3 in DNA: TGTGCCAGCAGCTTAGACTGGACTACCTACGAGCAGTACTTC. Encoded protein: CASSLDWTTYEQYF.

The chain has TRBV4-2 and TRBJ2-5, with D hard to call. The CDR3 consists of 14 residues. V gave up 4 bases and J gave up 4 bases, with 13 bases separating them. Germline lookup yields CDR1 LGHNA and CDR2 YNFKEQ. The CDR3 loop is CASSPTGYGETQYF. In nucleotides, the CDR3 is TGTGCCAGCAGCCCTACTGGGTACGGAGAGACCCAGTACTTC.

J is TRBJ1-2 and V is TRBV29-1, with D unclear. CDR3 length: 13 amino acids. CDR1 and CDR2 from the germline V gene are SQVTM and ANQGSEA. Trimming shortened V by 0 bases and J by 8 bases, and 13 bases separated the two germline ends. CDR3 region: CSVEDGTAPGYTF. In nucleotides, the CDR3 is TGCAGCGTTGAAGATGGTACAGCTCCCGGCTACACCTTC. The full variable domain, in which reference TRBV29-1 and TRBJ1-2 provide the parts outside the CDR3, is SAVISQKPSRDICQRGTSLTIQCQVDSQVTMMFWYRQQPGQSLTLIATANQGSEATYESGFVIDKFPISRPNLTFSTLTVSNMSPEDSSIYLCSVEDGTAPGYTFGSGTRLTVV.

V usage is TRBV28 and J usage is TRBJ2-5; 8 bases map to TRBD2. Germline CDR1 and CDR2: MDHEN and SYDVKM. V was clipped by 6 bases and J by 2 bases; unmatched bases: 8. This CDR3 spans 15 amino acids. The chain's CDR3 is CASRVPGTRQETQYF. CDR3 in DNA: TGTGCCAGCAGGGTCCCCGGGACTAGGCAAGAGACCCAGTACTTC.

This clone was observed a handful of times. V usage is TRBV9 and J usage is TRBJ1-5; D is unresolved. This CDR3 region has 13 residues. The germline V gene encodes CDR1 SGDLS and CDR2 YYNGEE. V was cut by 2 bases and J by 5 bases, with 8 bases left in between. CDR3 loop: CASSVEGDQPQHF. The CDR3 coding sequence is TGTGCCAGCAGCGTTGAGGGAGATCAGCCCCAGCATTTT.

This chain uses TRBV28 with TRBJ1-2; the D gene is possibly TRBD1 (5 bases). The germline V gene encodes CDR1 MDHEN and CDR2 SYDVKM. V lost 2 bases and J 1 base, leaving 8 bases between the germline ends. The CDR3 has 14 amino acids. The CDR3 loop reads CASSLGADNYGYTF. The CDR3 nucleotides are TGTGCCAGCAGTTTAGGGGCGGATAACTATGGCTACACCTTC.

This clone was detected once. The chain has TRBV27 and TRBJ2-1; TRBD2 might be the D (6 bases). This CDR3 is 15 amino acids long. CDR1 MNHEY and CDR2 SMNVEV come from the germline V gene (reference sequence). V was pared by 5 bases and J by 14 bases, with 25 bases between. The CDR3 region is CASSLGTSRPLGEFF. CDR3 in DNA: TGTGCCAGCAGTCTTGGGACTTCCAGGCCTTTAGGCGAGTTCTTC.

This clone appeared once. This chain joins TRBV15 and TRBJ2-7; 7 nucleotides line up with TRBD1. The germline gives CDR1 LNHNV, CDR2 YYDKDF (reference sequence). V lost 1 base and J lost 12; bases outside the gene matches: 6. The CDR3 length is 12 residues. CDR3 sequence reads: CATSRGGGELYF. The CDR3 coding sequence is TGTGCCACCAGCAGAGGAGGGGGCGAGTTGTACTTC.

V is TRBV27 and J is TRBJ2-1; perhaps TRBD2 as D (5 bases). The germline CDR1 and CDR2 sequences are MNHEY and SMNVEV (reference sequence). V was shortened by 2 bases and J by 4 bases, with 12 bases between the two germline ends. This CDR3 contains 15 residues. In nucleotides, the CDR3 is TGTGCCAGCAGTTTACGGGGATCGGGATACAATGAGCAGTTCTTC. Translating gives CASSLRGSGYNEQFF.

The gene calls are TRBV28 and TRBJ2-3, with D perhaps matching TRBD2 (7 bases). The germline gives CDR1 MDHEN, CDR2 SYDVKM. The CDR3 sequence is 17 residues long. V was pared by 5 bases and J by 3 bases, with 21 bases between. The CDR3 nucleotides read TGTGCCAGCAGTCGCCAGAGGTGGGGGGGCATAACAGATACGCAGTATTTT. Protein sequence: CASSRQRWGGITDTQYF.

A word on this clone: A junction boundary mismatches the germline segment, possibly from a read error. The rearrangement links TRBV11-2 to TRBJ1-1; D is ambiguous. Looked up from germline, CDR1 is SGHAT and CDR2 is FQNNGV. The CDR3 extends over 16 amino acids. CDR3 residues: CASSFPQRTGNAEAFF. The CDR3 coding sequence is TGTGCCAGCAGCTTCCCCCAAAGGACTGGGAACGCTGAAGCTTTCTTT.

This chain uses TRBV6-4 with TRBJ2-3, with D maybe TRBD1 (6 bases). Germline V gene lookup returns CDR1 MRHNA and CDR2 SNTAGT. V lost 2 bases and J 8 bases, leaving 14 bases between the germline ends. This CDR3 spans 14 amino acids. The CDR3 DNA follows: TGTGCCAGCAGTGACACAGGGACCTCCGGTACGCAGTATTTT. The encoded protein is CASSDTGTSGTQYF.

J is TRBJ2-1 and V is TRBV4-2; 10 positions match TRBD2. Germline values: CDR1 LGHNA, CDR2 YNFKEQ. The length of the CDR3 is 16 residues. V was clipped by 1 base and J by 6 bases; unmatched bases: 6. In DNA form, the CDR3 reads TGTGCCAGCAGCCAAGTTTCCCTAGCGGGAGCCAATGAGCAGTTCTTC. Translating gives CASSQVSLAGANEQFF.

The CDR3 loop reads CASSPGLAGGQGTQYF. The CDR3 bases are TGCGCCAGCAGCCCAGGATTAGCGGGGGGGCAGGGGACCCAGTACTTC. This chain links TRBV5-1 with TRBJ2-5, with TRBD2 identical over 11 bases. V was clipped by 4 bases and J by 7 bases; unmatched bases: 12. Per the germline V gene, CDR1 is SGHRS and CDR2 is YFSETQ. The CDR3 spans 16 residues.

V and J are TRBV29-1 and TRBJ2-5; TRBD2 matches at 7 bases. Germline V gene sequence: CDR1 SQVTM, CDR2 ANQGSEA. The CDR3 is made up of 13 amino acids. V lost 3 bases and J lost 5; bases outside the gene matches: 6. The CDR3 DNA reads TGCAGCGTTGAGTCCGGGGGAGGGGAGACCCAGTACTTC. As protein: CSVESGGGETQYF.

This CDR3 reads CASSLTDTQYF. Written as DNA, the CDR3 is TGTGCCAGCAGTCTCACAGATACGCAGTATTTT. The chain joins TRBV6-6 to TRBJ2-3; D unclear. Germline CDR1 is MNHNY and CDR2 is SVGAGI (reference sequence). Trimming removed 5 bases from V and 2 bases from J, with 2 bases in between. The CDR3 loop spans 11 amino acids.

The rearrangement links TRBV7-2 to TRBJ1-1; D is unresolved. Per germline, CDR1 SGHTA and CDR2 FQGNSA. This CDR3 region has 13 residues. V shed 2 bases and J shed 1 base, with 5 bases lying between them. The CDR3 DNA is TGTGCCAGCAGCTTACAGGAGAACACTGAAGCTTTCTTT. Encoded protein: CASSLQENTEAFF.

The V gene is TRBV5-4, the J gene TRBJ1-1, with a possible D match to TRBD1 (6 bases). The CDR3 has 14 amino acids. V was cut by 5 bases and J by 3 bases, with 14 bases left in between. Germline-derived CDR1 and CDR2 are SGHNT and YYREEE (reference sequence). DNA for the CDR3: TGTGCCAGCAGACGACAGGCTTCGGACACTGAAGCTTTCTTT. This translates into CASRRQASDTEAFF.